These 29 T cell receptor beta chains share one sample of origin, sequenced in a study of blood T cell repertoires in COVID-19. TCRdb keeps only in-frame clones here, not all; method: immunoSEQ multiplex PCR. The table lists hundreds of thousands of clones, roughly nine tenths of them singletons. Sequencing used PBMCs or T cells enriched from blood (not recorded which). These receptors were obtained from a man aged 30 to 39 who had recovered from COVID-19.

The chain links TRBV5-1 to TRBJ1-2; the D is unclear. V lost 2 bases to trimming and J lost 4 bases, with 9 bases between them. This CDR3 comprises 13 residues. Looked up from germline, CDR1 is SGHRS and CDR2 is YFSETQ. The CDR3 region has the DNA TGCGCCAGCAGCTTTGAGGGTAGCTATGGCTACACCTTC. The encoded protein is CASSFEGSYGYTF.

V gene TRBV30 combines with J gene TRBJ2-5; 12 nucleotides match TRBD2. The junction had 0 bases not matched to a gene; V was cut back by 0 bases and J by 4 bases. CDR1 is GTSNPN and CDR2 is SVGIG in the germline V gene (reference sequence). The CDR3 runs 14 residues. CDR3 protein: CAWSVTSGRETQYF. CDR3 DNA sequence: TGTGCCTGGAGTGTGACTAGCGGGAGAGAGACCCAGTACTTC.

The chain couples TRBV28 to TRBJ2-5; 10 bases line up with TRBD1. The V gene end was trimmed by 6 bases and the J gene end by 2 bases; junction bases not matched to a gene: 6. The CDR3 is 15 residues long. CDR1 and CDR2 (germline): MDHEN, SYDVKM. CDR3 sequence reads: CASSRWTGGQETQYF. CDR3 DNA sequence: TGTGCCAGCAGCCGCTGGACAGGGGGGCAAGAGACCCAGTACTTC.

The rearrangement uses TRBV7-8 and TRBJ2-1, with 9 bases fitting TRBD2. Germline lookup yields CDR1 SGHVS and CDR2 FQNEAQ. V was pared by 4 bases and J by 4 bases, with 8 bases of the junction left unmatched. The CDR3 spans 16 residues. As DNA, the CDR3 is TGTGCCAGCAGCTCAATTGTGGCGGGAGGGTACAATGAGCAGTTCTTC. Its translation: CASSSIVAGGYNEQFF.

The chain recombines TRBV2 with TRBJ2-5; 10 bases agree with TRBD2. The V and J ends lost 5 bases and 5 bases, in that order; junction bases with no gene match: 8. CDR3 length: 15 residues. The germline V gene has CDR1 SNHLY and CDR2 FYNNEI. CDR3 in amino acids: CASSLAGVGRETQYF. The CDR3 DNA reads TGTGCCAGCAGTCTAGCGGGAGTTGGAAGGGAGACCCAGTACTTC. The full variable domain, with the rest looked up from reference TRBV2 and TRBJ2-5, is EPEVTQTPSHQVTQMGQEVILRCVPISNHLYFYWYRQILGQKVEFLVSFYNNEISEKSEIFDDQFSVERPDGSNFTLKIRSTKLEDSAMYFCASSLAGVGRETQYFGPGTRLLVL.

This chain links TRBV29-1 with TRBJ1-2; 7 nucleotides match TRBD1. The length of the CDR3 is 13 residues. Germline V gives CDR1 SQVTM, CDR2 ANQGSEA. After removal of 4 bases from V and 3 bases from J, the junction contained 5 bases not matched to a gene. The CDR3 sequence is CSVVPGTDYGYTF. CDR3 coding DNA: TGCAGCGTTGTACCCGGGACAGACTATGGCTACACCTTC.

The chain uses TRBV3-1 (or the pseudogene TRBV3-2) and TRBJ2-1; unclear D gene. The germline V gene has CDR1 LGHDT and CDR2 YNNKEL (reference sequence). The length of the CDR3 is 12 residues. The germline V and J ends were trimmed by 0 bases and 13 bases, with 10 bases remaining between them. The CDR3 here is CASSQEELSQFF. In DNA form, the CDR3 reads TGTGCCAGCAGCCAAGAAGAGTTAAGTCAGTTCTTC.

This chain uses TRBV5-4 with TRBJ2-5; possibly TRBD1 for D (5 bases). V dropped 4 bases and J dropped 7 bases, with 11 bases sitting between them. The CDR3 spans 12 residues. The germline gives CDR1 SGHNT, CDR2 YYREEE (reference sequence). DNA of the CDR3: TGTGCCAGCAGCCAAGGTCAGGGGACCCAGTACTTC. Translated: CASSQGQGTQYF.

The chain uses TRBV7-2 and TRBJ1-6; D gene ambiguous. In germline, CDR1 is SGHTA, CDR2 FQGNSA. Deletions cut 1 base from V and 12 bases from J, with 13 bases between. The CDR3 totals 14 residues. The CDR3 DNA reads TGTGCCAGCAGCTTAGAGGCGGCGAGGATACCCCTCCACTTT. The encoded protein is CASSLEAARIPLHF.

The chain uses TRBV12-3 or TRBV12-4 and TRBJ2-7, with D possibly being TRBD1 (7 bases). Deletions cut 5 bases from V and 4 bases from J, with 12 bases between. This CDR3 is 13 amino acids long. The CDR3 nucleotides are TGTGCCAGCAGTCCGACAGGGAGGTACGAGCAGTACTTC. Translation: CASSPTGRYEQYF.

V gene TRBV6-5 combines with J gene TRBJ1-2; D gene ambiguous. The CDR3 runs to 13 residues. Deletions cut 2 bases from V and 7 bases from J, with 11 bases between. Germline lookup yields CDR1 MNHEY and CDR2 SVGAGI. CDR3 bases: TGTGCCAGCAGTTACGTCGCGGGTGGTGGCTACACCTTC. Translating gives CASSYVAGGGYTF.

This clone was observed a few times. The chain carries TRBV28 and TRBJ2-3; 8 nucleotides agree with TRBD2. Trimming at V came to 5 bases and at J to 7 bases, leaving 14 bases not matched to a gene. The CDR3 has 16 amino acids. CDR1 and CDR2 from the germline V gene are MDHEN and SYDVKM. The CDR3 DNA reads TGTGCCAGCAGTAACCCCTCAGCGGGAGTTGCCAATACGCAGTATTTT. Translating it yields CASSNPSAGVANTQYF.

CDR3 residues: CASSFRQAGYGYTF. The CDR3, as DNA: TGTGCCAGCAGTTTCCGACAGGCCGGCTATGGCTACACCTTC. This chain uses TRBV27 with TRBJ1-2; D perhaps matches TRBD1 (6 bases). The germline V and J ends were trimmed by 3 bases and 4 bases, with 12 bases remaining between them. This CDR3 region has 14 residues. From germline, CDR1 is MNHEY and CDR2 SMNVEV (reference sequence).

The chain links TRBV3-1 (or the pseudogene TRBV3-2) to TRBJ2-6; unclear D gene. Deletions cut 4 bases from V and 0 bases from J, with 4 bases between. The CDR3 length is 14 residues. Looked up from germline, CDR1 is LGHDT and CDR2 is YNNKEL (reference sequence). The CDR3 nucleotides are TGTGCCAGCAGCCCGTTCTCTGGGGCCAACGTCCTGACTTTC. Protein sequence: CASSPFSGANVLTF.

The genes are TRBV11-2 and TRBJ2-7, with 11 bases that match TRBD2. Germline V gene sequence: CDR1 SGHAT, CDR2 FQNNGV. Trimming cost V 5 bases and J 2 bases; bases outside gene matches: 2. The CDR3 is made up of 14 amino acids. CDR3 nucleotides: TGTGCCAGCAGCATTAGCGGGAGGGCCTACGAGCAGTACTTC. This encodes CASSISGRAYEQYF. Variable domain in full (rest from reference TRBV11-2 and TRBJ2-7): EAGVAQSPRYKIIEKRQSVAFWCNPISGHATLYWYQQILGQGPKLLIQFQNNGVVDDSQLPKDRFSAERLKGVDSTLKIQPAKLEDSAVYLCASSISGRAYEQYFGPGTRLTVT.

The chain combines TRBV3-1 (or the pseudogene TRBV3-2) with TRBJ2-6, with unresolved D. The V gene's germline CDR1 is LGHDT and CDR2 YNNKEL (reference sequence). V lost 4 bases to trimming and J lost 0 bases, with 10 bases between them. The CDR3 is 16 residues long. CDR3 nucleotide sequence: TGTGCCAGCAGCCCCACCTGGAGCTCTGGGGCCAACGTCCTGACTTTC. Encoded protein: CASSPTWSSGANVLTF.

V usage is TRBV5-1 and J usage is TRBJ1-2; no definite D call. V lost 3 bases to trimming and J lost 5 bases, with 8 bases between them. CDR1 SGHRS and CDR2 YFSETQ come from the germline V gene. The CDR3 totals 12 residues. Here the CDR3 reads CASSWSGYGYTF. The CDR3 coding sequence is TGCGCCAGCAGCTGGAGCGGGTATGGCTACACCTTC.

V gene TRBV19 combines with J gene TRBJ2-7, with no clear D. V gave up 6 bases and J gave up 0 bases, with 12 bases separating them. This CDR3 contains 14 residues. Germline lookup yields CDR1 LNHDA and CDR2 SQIVND (reference sequence). This chain's CDR3 is CASRRDSLSYEQYF. The DNA for the CDR3 is TGTGCCAGTAGACGCGATAGCCTCTCCTACGAGCAGTACTTC.

This clone occurred a few times. The chain uses TRBV9 and TRBJ1-2, with D perhaps matching TRBD1 (5 bases). V was cut by 10 bases and J by 7 bases, with 17 bases left in between. Germline V gene lookup returns CDR1 SGDLS and CDR2 YYNGEE. This CDR3 comprises 12 residues. The CDR3 is CAAGGRRGGYTF. The CDR3 nucleotides read TGTGCCGCCGGCGGACGGAGGGGTGGCTACACCTTC.

This clone was seen only once. The chain couples TRBV24-1 to TRBJ2-2; tentative D call: TRBD2 (6 bases). Deletions cut 5 bases from V and 5 bases from J, with 14 bases between. The CDR3 is 15 amino acids. Germline-derived CDR1 and CDR2 are KGHDR and SFDVKD. The CDR3 loop reads CATSARSLATGELFF. The CDR3 coding sequence is TGTGCCACCAGTGCCCGTAGTCTAGCGACCGGGGAGCTGTTTTTT.

As concerns this clone: Different DNA sequences within this sample yield the same CDR3. The chain has TRBV6-5 and TRBJ1-5; 8 positions match TRBD1. The junction had 0 bases not matched to a gene; V was cut back by 4 bases and J by 1 base. Germline assignment: CDR1 MNHEY and CDR2 SVGAGI. The CDR3 covers 14 residues. Here the CDR3 DNA reads TGTGCCAGCAGTTGGACAGGGAGCAATCAGCCCCAGCATTTT. It encodes CASSWTGSNQPQHF.

The chain employs TRBV5-1 and TRBJ2-1; 11 bases line up with TRBD2. CDR3 length: 17 residues. The V gene's germline CDR1 is SGHRS and CDR2 YFSETQ. Trimming at V came to 2 bases and at J to 9 bases, leaving 13 bases not matched to a gene. The CDR3 DNA reads as TGCGCCAGCAGCTTTAACGGATTAGCGGGAGGGAGGATTGAGCAGTTCTTC. Encoded protein: CASSFNGLAGGRIEQFF.

V gene TRBV30 combines with J gene TRBJ1-2; D gene unclear. V gave up 1 base and J gave up 7 bases, with 7 bases separating them. The germline gives CDR1 GTSNPN, CDR2 SVGIG (reference sequence). CDR3 length: 11 amino acids. The CDR3 protein is CAWSGVFGYTF. The CDR3 nucleotides are TGTGCCTGGAGTGGAGTTTTTGGCTACACCTTC.

This clone has a single count. This chain joins TRBV13 and TRBJ2-1; D gene uncertain. This CDR3 is built from 14 residues. CDR1 is PRHDT, CDR2 FYEKMQ, per germline (reference sequence). The V and J ends lost 4 bases and 10 bases respectively, with 17 bases between them. CDR3 in amino acids: CASSSRRAPREQFF. The CDR3 DNA sequence: TGTGCCAGCAGCTCCCGAAGAGCCCCGAGGGAGCAGTTCTTC.

This clone has just a few counts. The rearrangement links TRBV19 to TRBJ1-1; D may be TRBD1 (6 bases). Germline lookup yields CDR1 LNHDA and CDR2 SQIVND (reference sequence). This CDR3 has 13 residues. The germline V and J ends were trimmed by 0 bases and 10 bases, with 12 bases remaining between them. Here the CDR3 DNA reads TGTGCCAGTAGTATAGACTCGGACAGACGAGCTTTCTTT. This encodes CASSIDSDRRAFF.

This chain connects TRBV18 to TRBJ2-7; the match to TRBD1 covers 7 bases. The germline V gene encodes CDR1 KGHSH and CDR2 LQKENI. The CDR3 is 14 amino acids. Losses at the gene ends were 0 bases for V and 9 bases for J; bases not matched to a gene: 8. The CDR3 DNA follows: TGTGCCAGCTCACCACCTACAGGGGAGTGGCGGCAGTACTTC. Its translation: CASSPPTGEWRQYF.

Written as DNA, the CDR3 is TGTGCCAGCAGTTTACGCTCCCCCTGGGTGAGGACAGGGGGCACTGAGCAGTACTTC. It specifies CASSLRSPWVRTGGTEQYF. The V gene is TRBV27, the J gene TRBJ2-7; 11 bases are shared with TRBD1. V was pared by 2 bases and J by 7 bases, with 19 bases of the junction left unmatched. This CDR3 has 19 residues. Germline V CDR1 and CDR2: MNHEY, SMNVEV (reference sequence).

The chain joins TRBV18 to TRBJ2-2, with TRBD2 matching over 11 bases. Germline assignment: CDR1 KGHSH and CDR2 LQKENI. Unmatched junction bases numbered 7, after V lost 2 bases and J lost 5 bases. This CDR3 is built from 17 residues. CDR3 bases: TGTGCCAGCTCACCATCTACTAGCGGGAGACGGACCGGGGAGCTGTTTTTT. It specifies CASSPSTSGRRTGELFF.

The chain uses TRBV5-4 and TRBJ2-1, with 11 bases fitting TRBD1. The CDR3 is made up of 15 amino acids. Germline V gene sequence: CDR1 SGHNT, CDR2 YYREEE (reference sequence). Unmatched junction bases numbered 7, after V lost 4 bases and J lost 7 bases. For the CDR3, the DNA is TGTGCCAGCAGCAGAGGACAGGGGGCTTGGAATGAGCAGTTCTTC. Its translation: CASSRGQGAWNEQFF.